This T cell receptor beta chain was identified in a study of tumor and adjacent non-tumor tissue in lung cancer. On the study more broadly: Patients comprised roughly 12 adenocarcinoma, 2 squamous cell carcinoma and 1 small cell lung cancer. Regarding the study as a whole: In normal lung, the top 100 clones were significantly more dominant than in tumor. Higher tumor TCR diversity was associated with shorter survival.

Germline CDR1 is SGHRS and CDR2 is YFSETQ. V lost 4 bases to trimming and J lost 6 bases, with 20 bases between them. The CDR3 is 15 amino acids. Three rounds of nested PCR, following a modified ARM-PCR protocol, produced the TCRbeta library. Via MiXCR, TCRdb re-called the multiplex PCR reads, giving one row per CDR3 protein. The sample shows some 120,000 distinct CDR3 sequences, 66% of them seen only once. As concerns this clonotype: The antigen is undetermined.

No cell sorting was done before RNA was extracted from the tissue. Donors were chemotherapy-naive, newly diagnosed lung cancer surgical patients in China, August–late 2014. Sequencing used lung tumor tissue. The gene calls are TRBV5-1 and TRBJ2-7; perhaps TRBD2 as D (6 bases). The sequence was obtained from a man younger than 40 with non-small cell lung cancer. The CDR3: CASSLRDWGTGEQYF. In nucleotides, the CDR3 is TGCGCCAGCAGCCTCCGGGACTGGGGAACGGGCGAGCAGTACTTC.